This TCR beta chain was recovered during a study of shared clonotypes between healthy human individuals. The protocol was immunoSEQ multiplex PCR, while the TCRdb copy is restricted to in-frame clones and leaves out a portion. The table lists about a million clones, approximately 75% of them singletons, with roughly 0.83% in the top ten. The source material was memory CD4+ T cells from PBMCs. Subset of the sample: CD45RA-negative fraction. The sequence was obtained from a man aged 18 to 35 in good health. Some clones in this sample may be carry-over from other donors' samples.

This CDR3 reads CASTSQVPGNSYEQYF. Here the CDR3 DNA reads TGTGCCAGCACCTCCCAGGTGCCAGGGAATTCCTACGAGCAGTACTTC. V is TRBV28 and J is TRBJ2-7, with D possibly TRBD1 on 5 matching bases. Trimming cost V 7 bases and J 1 base, with 20 bases left between them. Germline CDR1 and CDR2: MDHEN and SYDVKM. The CDR3 is made up of 16 amino acids.